This T cell receptor beta chain was observed in a study of graft-versus-host responses after intestinal transplantation. The overall study: Those transplanted obtained multivisceral, liver-intestinal, or isolated intestinal grafts. Tacrolimus and steroids were given for about three years to all recipients after anti-thymocyte globulin induction.

The V gene lost 7 bases and the J gene lost 0 bases, with 7 bases spanning the gap. Germline CDR1 MRHNA, CDR2 SNTAGT. The CDR3 length is 13 residues. Only in-frame clones appear in the TCRdb table, and some are missing; sequencing was by immunoSEQ multiplex PCR. This table holds 80,000 to 100,000 clones, 85% to 95% found once. Overall study results and limits: Allografts of patients with graft-donor T cell macrochimerism showed high graft-versus-host to host-versus-graft clone ratios.

As concerns this clone: Its target is not known.

Specimen: unstimulated CD8+ T cells sorted from spleen or lymph node cells, collected before transplant. This rearrangement joins TRBV6-4 to TRBJ1-5; D unresolved. This TCR came from a human donor who was the organ donor for an intestinal transplant. CDR3 sequence (DNA): TGTGCCAGCATTAGAAATAGCAATCAGCCCCAGCATTTT. Translated, it gives CASIRNSNQPQHF.